This T cell receptor (beta chain) originates from a study of Graves' ophthalmopathy and Graves' hyperthyroidism. Study background: Peripheral blood samples were taken at initial diagnosis, before any treatment. The study's findings and limits: Stable hyperthyroidism and ophthalmopathy were told apart by a 13-signature model, which achieved about 88% sensitivity and over 65% specificity.

The CDR3 is 15 amino acids. V was cut by 3 bases and J by 6 bases, with 17 bases left in between. Germline V gene data show CDR1 as SGDLS and CDR2 as YYNGEE. RNA transcripts provided the template for amplifying TCR beta CDR3 regions. RT-PCR was first run with HTBI primers, then multiplex PCR in a second round. A single record per CDR3 protein comes from TCRdb applying MiXCR to the multiplex PCR reads. The sample has around 600,000 distinct CDR3 sequences, about 40% seen once; the top ten hold 3.3%. This clonotype occurred once. Its antigen is not known. The sequenced sample was peripheral blood. The chain links TRBV9 to TRBJ2-3, with D tentatively TRBD2 (6 bases). The receptor comes from an adult man with Graves' ophthalmopathy. The CDR3 protein is CASSAGLPPRDTQYF. CDR3 coding DNA: TGTGCCAGCAGCGCCGGACTACCTCCCCGGGATACGCAGTATTTT.